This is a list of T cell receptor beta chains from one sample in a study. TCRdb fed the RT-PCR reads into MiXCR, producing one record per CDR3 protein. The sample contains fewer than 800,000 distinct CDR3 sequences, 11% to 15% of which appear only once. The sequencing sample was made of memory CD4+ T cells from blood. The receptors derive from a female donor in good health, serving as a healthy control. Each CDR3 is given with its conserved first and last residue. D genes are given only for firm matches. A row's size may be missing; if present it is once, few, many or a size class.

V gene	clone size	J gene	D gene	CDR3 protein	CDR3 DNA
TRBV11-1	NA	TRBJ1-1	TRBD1	CASSLVTAGGLEAFF	TGTGCCAGCAGCTTAGTAACGGCAGGGGGCTTGGAAGCTTTCTTT
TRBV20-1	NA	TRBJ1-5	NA	CSANQGSGNQPQHF	TGCAGTGCTAATCAGGGTAGCGGCAATCAGCCCCAGCATTTT
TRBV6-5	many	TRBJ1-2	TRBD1	CASSYEAGLRGTF	TGTGCCAGCAGTTACGAGGCAGGCCTCAGGGGGACCTTC
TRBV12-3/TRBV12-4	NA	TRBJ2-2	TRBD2	CASSWRLAGTGELFF	TGTGCCAGCAGTTGGAGACTAGCGGGGACCGGGGAGCTGTTTTTT
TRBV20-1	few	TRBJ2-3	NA	CSAGDLDTQYF	TGCAGTGCTGGCGATTTAGATACGCAGTATTTT
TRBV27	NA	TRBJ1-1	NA	CASSLQRWTEAFF	TGTGCCAGCAGTTTACAACGGTGGACTGAAGCTTTCTTT
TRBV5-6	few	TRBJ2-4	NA	CASSLWRPLAKNIQYF	TGTGCCAGCAGCTTGTGGCGGCCCTTAGCCAAAAACATTCAGTACTTC
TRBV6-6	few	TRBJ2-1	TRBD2	CASSRGGHNEQFF	TGTGCCAGCTCGCGGGGGGGCCACAATGAGCAGTTCTTC
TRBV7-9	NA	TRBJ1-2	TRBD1	CASSLAETGNYGYTF	TGTGCCAGCAGCTTAGCGGAGACAGGGAACTATGGCTACACCTTC
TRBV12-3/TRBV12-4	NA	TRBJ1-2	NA	CASSLFPANYGYTF	TGTGCCAGCAGTTTGTTTCCGGCTAACTATGGCTACACCTTC
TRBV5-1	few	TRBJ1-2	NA	CASSFLGVYGYTF	TGCGCCAGCAGCTTTCTAGGGGTCTATGGCTACACCTTC
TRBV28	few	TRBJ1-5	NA	CASSFGQGHNQPQHF	TGTGCCAGCAGTTTCGGCCAGGGGCACAATCAGCCCCAGCATTTT
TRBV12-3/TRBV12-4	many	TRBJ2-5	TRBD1	CASNFPAGGGQETQYF	TGTGCCAGCAACTTCCCGGCAGGGGGTGGCCAAGAGACCCAGTACTTC
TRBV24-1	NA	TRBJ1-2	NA	CATSEEDYGYTF	TGTGCCACCAGTGAGGAGGACTATGGCTACACCTTC
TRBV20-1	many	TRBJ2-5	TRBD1	CSARALGRGLETQYF	TGCAGTGCTAGAGCCCTAGGCAGGGGGCTGGAGACCCAGTACTTC
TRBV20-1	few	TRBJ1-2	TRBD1	CSARTVPGQPKLYGYTF	TGCAGTGCTAGAACAGTCCCGGGACAGCCCAAACTCTATGGCTACACCTTC
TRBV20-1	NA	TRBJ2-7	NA	CSATPSGSHEQYF	TGCAGTGCTACCCCCTCGGGGAGCCACGAGCAGTACTTC
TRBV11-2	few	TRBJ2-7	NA	CASSRHRGGTYEQYF	TGTGCCAGCAGCCGCCACAGGGGAGGGACCTACGAGCAGTACTTC
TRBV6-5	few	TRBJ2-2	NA	CASSYSAGLNTGELFF	TGTGCCAGCAGTTACTCGGCCGGACTGAACACCGGGGAGCTGTTTTTT
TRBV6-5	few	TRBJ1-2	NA	CASSYQGYQYGYTF	TGTGCCAGCAGTTATCAAGGGTATCAGTATGGCTACACCTTC
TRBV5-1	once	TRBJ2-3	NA	CASSDAGGSDTQYF	TGCGCCAGCAGCGATGCTGGGGGGTCAGATACGCAGTATTTT
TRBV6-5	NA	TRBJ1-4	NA	CASRRKSTGEKLFF	TGTGCCAGCAGAAGAAAATCCACCGGGGAAAAACTGTTTTTT
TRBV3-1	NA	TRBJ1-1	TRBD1	CASSQDSGGGFTEAFF	TGTGCCAGCAGCCAAGATTCGGGAGGGGGCTTTACTGAAGCTTTCTTT
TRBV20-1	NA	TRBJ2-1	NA	CSARPGHTIYNEQFF	TGCAGTGCTAGGCCGGGACATACAATTTACAATGAGCAGTTCTTC
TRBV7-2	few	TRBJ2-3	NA	CASSHGFGKEGSDTQYF	TGTGCCAGCAGCCACGGGTTCGGGAAGGAGGGCTCAGATACGCAGTATTTT
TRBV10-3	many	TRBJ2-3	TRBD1	CAISWTGGTDTQYF	TGTGCCATCAGTTGGACAGGGGGCACAGATACGCAGTATTTT
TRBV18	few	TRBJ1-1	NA	CASSPGQLQTENTEAFF	TGTGCCAGCTCACCGGGCCAGTTACAAACCGAAAACACTGAAGCTTTCTTT
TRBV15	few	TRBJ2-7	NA	CATSRRDYEQYF	TGTGCCACCAGCAGACGAGACTACGAGCAGTACTTC
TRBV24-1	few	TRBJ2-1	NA	CATSDPRHGQGQNEQFF	TGTGCCACCAGTGATCCTCGTCACGGCCAGGGGCAGAATGAGCAGTTCTTC
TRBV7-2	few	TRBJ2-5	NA	CASSVNGGQHQETQYF	TGTGCCAGCAGCGTGAACGGGGGACAGCATCAAGAGACCCAGTACTTC
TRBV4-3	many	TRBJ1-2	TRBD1	CASSMTSGGSYGYTF	TGCGCCAGCAGCATGACGTCAGGGGGCAGCTATGGCTACACCTTC
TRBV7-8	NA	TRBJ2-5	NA	CASSSVGQETQYF	TGTGCCAGCAGCTCAGTCGGGCAAGAGACCCAGTACTTC